The source of this T cell receptor (beta chain) is a study of T-cell memory formation after mild COVID-19. Study information: Most TCR clusters belonged to a single donor. Findings and caveats of the study: Clonal second-wave expansions that peaked on day 37 had unconfirmed SARS-CoV-2 specificity. CD4/CD8 balance characterized clones contracting day 15 to 85, and CD4+ skew characterized later expanders.

Libraries for TCRalpha and TCRbeta carried sample barcodes and unique molecular identifiers via 5'RACE. TCRdb itself ran the 5' RACE reads through MiXCR, one entry per CDR3 protein. The data show some 300,000 distinct CDR3 sequences, with roughly 19% seen just once and under 25% held by the top ten. The germline V and J ends were trimmed by 4 bases and 5 bases, with 6 bases remaining between them. The CDR3 has 12 residues. Germline lookup yields CDR1 MDHEN and CDR2 SYDVKM. As for this clonotype: Its antigen is currently unknown.

The chain links TRBV28 to TRBJ1-5; D is uncertain. Sequenced: PBMCs or a T cell subset sorted from them (not recorded which). This TCR was sampled from a man between 18 and 29 years old who had mild COVID-19 (a few samples of this study predate the infection). Cell type and time point are not known. CDR3 residues: CASSSQYQPQHF. As DNA, the CDR3 is TGTGCCAGCAGTTCCCAGTATCAGCCCCAGCATTTT. The full variable domain, its missing parts supplied by reference TRBV28 and TRBJ1-5, is DVKVTQSSRYLVKRTGEKVFLECVQDMDHENMFWYRQDPGLGLRLIYFSYDVKMKEKGDIPEGYSVSREKKERFSLILESASTNQTSMYLCASSSQYQPQHFGDGTRLSIL.